The rows below give T cell receptor beta chains drawn from one sample of a study of regulatory T cells in long-lasting Graves disease. Via MiXCR, TCRdb re-called the multiplex PCR reads, giving one row per CDR3 protein. The table has hundreds of thousands of distinct CDR3 sequences, 16% seen once. The same sample was also studied in work on T cells in Graves' hyperthyroidism and ophthalmopathy.

Material: peripheral blood mononuclear cells (PBMCs), obtained at new diagnosis, from a patient treated with antithyroid drugs. The receptor set was obtained from a man aged 40-50 years with Graves disease. Each CDR3 is given with its conserved first and last residue. A D gene is named only where the DNA matches it firmly. Expanded clones are given a class, and other clones once, few, many or no size at all.

d_gene	v_gene	abundance	j_gene	CDR3aa	CDR3nt
TRBD2	TRBV2	many	TRBJ2-3	CASSAISGGPVTDTQYF	TGTGCCAGCAGTGCAATTAGCGGGGGGCCTGTAACAGATACGCAGTATTTT
-	TRBV24-1	many	TRBJ2-3	CATSDLSTGQGGPTDTQYF	TGTGCCACCAGTGATTTGTCGACCGGGCAGGGGGGCCCCACAGATACGCAGTATTTT
TRBD2	TRBV18	many	TRBJ2-5	CASSFGLAGTNQETQYF	TGTGCCAGCTCATTCGGACTAGCGGGGACGAATCAAGAGACCCAGTACTTC
-	TRBV4-3	few	TRBJ2-1	CASSLRFLAQSYNEQFF	TGCGCCAGCAGCCTAAGGTTTCTAGCACAAAGCTACAATGAGCAGTTCTTC
-	TRBV6-2/TRBV6-3	few	TRBJ1-4	CASRWTATNEKLFF	TGTGCCAGCAGGTGGACCGCAACTAATGAAAAACTGTTTTTT
-	TRBV27	many	TRBJ1-3	CASSLSRAHSGNTIYF	TGTGCCAGCAGTTTGTCCCGGGCCCACTCTGGAAACACCATATATTTT
TRBD2	TRBV5-1	-	TRBJ2-2	CASSRHPSGGGANTGELFF	TGCGCCAGCAGCCGCCATCCGTCTGGCGGGGGGGCGAACACCGGGGAGCTGTTTTTT
TRBD1	TRBV12-3/TRBV12-4	many	TRBJ1-2	CASSRQGSGYTF	TGTGCCAGCAGTCGACAGGGGAGCGGCTACACCTTC
TRBD2	TRBV14	-	TRBJ2-2	CASSQDRASGGNTGELFF	TGTGCCAGCAGCCAAGATAGGGCTAGCGGGGGCAACACCGGGGAGCTGTTTTTT
-	TRBV7-9	many	TRBJ2-1	CASSYPPGLKAYNEQFF	TGTGCCAGCAGCTACCCGCCGGGACTGAAAGCCTACAATGAGCAGTTCTTC
TRBD1	TRBV19	few	TRBJ2-2	CASSAHPPDRGPYTGELFF	TGTGCCAGTAGTGCACACCCCCCGGACAGGGGGCCGTACACCGGGGAGCTGTTTTTT
TRBD2	TRBV12-3/TRBV12-4	-	TRBJ2-7	CASSYSPGRGEQYF	TGTGCCAGCAGTTACTCCCCGGGGAGGGGCGAGCAGTACTTC
-	TRBV6-1	many	TRBJ1-6	CASNPDNLNSPLHF	TGTGCCAGCAACCCGGACAACCTTAATTCACCCCTCCACTTT
-	TRBV5-1	many	TRBJ1-5	CASSLVGGGQPQHF	TGCGCCAGCAGCTTGGTAGGGGGAGGACAGCCCCAGCATTTT
TRBD2	TRBV6-1	many	TRBJ2-3	CASSQTSGAYTDTQYF	TGTGCCAGCAGTCAGACTAGCGGGGCATACACAGATACGCAGTATTTT
-	TRBV6-1	many	TRBJ1-1	CASSTNGRGSAFF	TGTGCCAGCAGTACTAACGGGAGGGGCTCAGCTTTCTTT
TRBD1	TRBV24-1	many	TRBJ2-3	CATSDLRRDRSDTQYF	TGTGCCACCAGTGATTTACGCCGGGACAGATCAGATACGCAGTATTTT
-	TRBV7-9	many	TRBJ1-5	CASSWDTQPQHF	TGTGCCAGCAGCTGGGATACGCAGCCCCAGCATTTT
-	TRBV6-1	many	TRBJ2-1	CASSRAARASNEQFF	TGTGCCAGCAGTCGGGCGGCCAGGGCCTCCAATGAGCAGTTCTTC
TRBD1	TRBV3-1	-	TRBJ2-7	CASSQDQSRGLGHEQYF	TGTGCCAGCAGCCAAGATCAGTCCAGGGGGCTAGGCCACGAGCAGTACTTC
TRBD1	TRBV2	many	TRBJ2-7	CASSEKTGGISEQYF	TGTGCCAGCAGTGAAAAGACAGGGGGAATTAGTGAGCAGTACTTC
TRBD1	TRBV20-1	many	TRBJ1-1	CSAPRDRGGNTEAFF	TGCAGTGCTCCCCGGGACAGGGGAGGGAACACTGAAGCTTTCTTT
-	TRBV6-1	many	TRBJ1-4	CASRAIIDRKGEKLFF	TGTGCCAGCAGAGCCATTATCGACAGGAAGGGCGAAAAACTGTTTTTT
-	TRBV30	many	TRBJ2-3	CAWKTDITDTQYF	TGTGCCTGGAAAACTGACATCACAGATACGCAGTATTTT
TRBD2	TRBV4-2	many	TRBJ2-7	CASSQVWASGIYEQYF	TGTGCCAGCAGCCAAGTTTGGGCTAGCGGGATCTACGAGCAGTACTTC
-	TRBV7-9	-	TRBJ1-5	CASSLTGPYPQPQHF	TGTGCCAGCAGCTTGACAGGCCCTTATCCTCAGCCCCAGCATTTT
-	TRBV6-1	many	TRBJ1-4	CAASRGDSGGDEKLFF	TGTGCCGCCAGCCGAGGCGACAGTGGTGGTGATGAAAAACTGTTTTTT
TRBD2	TRBV4-1	many	TRBJ2-7	CASSPHTGTSGVYEQYF	TGCGCCAGCAGCCCTCATACCGGGACTAGCGGGGTCTACGAGCAGTACTTC
TRBD1	TRBV5-1	many	TRBJ2-3	CASSLEGQSTDTQYF	TGCGCCAGCAGCTTGGAGGGACAGAGCACAGATACGCAGTATTTT
-	TRBV28	-	TRBJ1-2	CASSLANYGYTF	TGTGCCAGCAGTTTGGCTAACTATGGCTACACCTTC
TRBD2	TRBV7-2	many	TRBJ2-1	CASSLALAGGGLVNEQFF	TGTGCCAGCAGCTTAGCACTAGCGGGGGGAGGGTTGGTCAATGAGCAGTTCTTC